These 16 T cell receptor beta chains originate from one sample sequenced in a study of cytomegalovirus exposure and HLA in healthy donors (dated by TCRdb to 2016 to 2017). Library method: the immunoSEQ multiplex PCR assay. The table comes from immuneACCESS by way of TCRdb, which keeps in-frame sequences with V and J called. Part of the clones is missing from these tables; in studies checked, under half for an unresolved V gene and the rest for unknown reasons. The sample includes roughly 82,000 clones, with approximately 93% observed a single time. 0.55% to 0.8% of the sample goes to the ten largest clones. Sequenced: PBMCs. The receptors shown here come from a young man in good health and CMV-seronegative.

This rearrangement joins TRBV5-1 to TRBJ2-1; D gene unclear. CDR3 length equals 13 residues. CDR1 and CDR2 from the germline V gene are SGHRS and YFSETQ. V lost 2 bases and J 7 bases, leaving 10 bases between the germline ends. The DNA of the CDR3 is TGCGCCAGCAGCTTTGTCCCTTTTAATGAGCAGTTCTTC. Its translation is CASSFVPFNEQFF. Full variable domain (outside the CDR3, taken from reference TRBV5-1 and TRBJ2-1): KAGVTQTPRYLIKTRGQQVTLSCSPISGHRSVSWYQQTPGQGLQFLFEYFSETQRNKGNFPGRFSGRQFSNSRSEMNVSTLELGDSALYLCASSFVPFNEQFFGPGTRLTVL.

CDR3 DNA sequence: TGTGCCAGCAGTTCGGCCCCATTCGGGACAGGGTTAAGAGGCTACACCTTC. Amino acids: CASSSAPFGTGLRGYTF. V and J are TRBV27 and TRBJ1-2, with 9 bases lining up with TRBD1. The CDR3 loop spans 17 amino acids. Germline loops: CDR1 MNHEY, CDR2 SMNVEV (reference sequence). V gave up 4 bases and J gave up 8 bases; unmatched junction bases: 17.

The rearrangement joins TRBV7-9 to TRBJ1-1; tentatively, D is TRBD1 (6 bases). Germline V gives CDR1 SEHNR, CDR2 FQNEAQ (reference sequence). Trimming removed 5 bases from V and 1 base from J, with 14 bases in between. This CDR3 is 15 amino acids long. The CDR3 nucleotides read TGTGCCAGCAGCCCCCGGCAGGGGAGGAACACTGAAGCTTTCTTT. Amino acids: CASSPRQGRNTEAFF.

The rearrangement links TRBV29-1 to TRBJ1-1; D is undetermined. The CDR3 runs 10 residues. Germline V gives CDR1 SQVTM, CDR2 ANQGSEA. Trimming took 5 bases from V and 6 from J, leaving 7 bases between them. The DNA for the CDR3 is TGCAGCGTTCTAATGGCTGAAGCTTTCTTT. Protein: CSVLMAEAFF.

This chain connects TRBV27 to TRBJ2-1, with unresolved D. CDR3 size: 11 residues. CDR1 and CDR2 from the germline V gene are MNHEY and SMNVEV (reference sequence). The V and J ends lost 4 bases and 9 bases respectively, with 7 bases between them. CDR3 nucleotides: TGTGCCAGCAGTTCCCGGAGTGAGCAGTTCTTC. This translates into CASSSRSEQFF.

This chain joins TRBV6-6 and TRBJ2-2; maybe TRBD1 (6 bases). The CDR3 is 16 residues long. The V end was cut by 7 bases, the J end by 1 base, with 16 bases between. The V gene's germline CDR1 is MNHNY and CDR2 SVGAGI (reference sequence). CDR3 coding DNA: TGTGCCAGCAAACCACCGACAGGAGAGAACACCGGGGAGCTGTTTTTT. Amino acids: CASKPPTGENTGELFF.

The CDR3 spells CASSVGQGNSYEQYF. CDR3 coding DNA: TGCGCCAGCAGCGTCGGGCAGGGAAACTCCTACGAGCAGTACTTC. The V and J genes are TRBV4-1 and TRBJ2-7, with D maybe TRBD1 (5 bases). The V gene lost 5 bases and the J gene lost 0 bases, with 14 bases spanning the gap. Germline CDR1 and CDR2: MGHRA and YSYEKL. This CDR3 is built from 15 residues.

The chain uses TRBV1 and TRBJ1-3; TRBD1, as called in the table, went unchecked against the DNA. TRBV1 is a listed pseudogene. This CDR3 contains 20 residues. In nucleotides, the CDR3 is TGCACCAGCAGCCAAGAACCCCATCTCACACAGGGGGTCGCTGGAAACACCATATATTTT. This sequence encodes CTSSQEPHLTQGVAGNTIYF.

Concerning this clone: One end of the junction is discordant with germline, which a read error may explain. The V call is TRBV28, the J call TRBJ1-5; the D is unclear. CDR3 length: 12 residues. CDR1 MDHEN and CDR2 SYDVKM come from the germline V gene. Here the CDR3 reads CASSYSDQPQHF. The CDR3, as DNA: TGTGCCAGCAGTTATAGCGATCAGCCCCAGCATTTT.

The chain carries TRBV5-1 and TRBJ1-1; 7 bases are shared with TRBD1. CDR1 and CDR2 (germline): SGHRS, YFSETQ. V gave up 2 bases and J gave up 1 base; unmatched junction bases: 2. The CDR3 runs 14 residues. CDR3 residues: CASSFTGANTEAFF. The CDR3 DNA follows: TGCGCCAGCAGCTTTACAGGGGCGAACACTGAAGCTTTCTTT. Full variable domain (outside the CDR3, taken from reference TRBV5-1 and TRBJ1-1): KAGVTQTPRYLIKTRGQQVTLSCSPISGHRSVSWYQQTPGQGLQFLFEYFSETQRNKGNFPGRFSGRQFSNSRSEMNVSTLELGDSALYLCASSFTGANTEAFFGQGTRLTVV.

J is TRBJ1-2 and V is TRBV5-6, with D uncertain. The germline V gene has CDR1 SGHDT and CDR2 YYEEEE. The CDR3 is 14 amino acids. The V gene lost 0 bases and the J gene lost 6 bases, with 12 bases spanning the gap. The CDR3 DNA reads TGTGCCAGCAGCTTGGGGGGAGGGTTGGATGGCTACACCTTC. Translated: CASSLGGGLDGYTF.

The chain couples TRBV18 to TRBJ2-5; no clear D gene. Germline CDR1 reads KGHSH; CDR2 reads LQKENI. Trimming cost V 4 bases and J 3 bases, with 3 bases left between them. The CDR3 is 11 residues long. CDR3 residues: CASSREETQYF. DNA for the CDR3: TGTGCCAGCTCACGAGAAGAGACCCAGTACTTC.

The CDR3: CASSQDGGAEAFF. DNA for the CDR3: TGCGCCAGCAGCCAAGATGGAGGGGCTGAAGCTTTCTTT. The J gene is TRBJ1-1, the V gene TRBV4-3; perhaps TRBD1 as D (5 bases). Germline V gives CDR1 LGHNA, CDR2 YSLEER. The CDR3 runs to 13 residues. The V end lost 0 bases, the J end lost 6 bases, and 8 bases lay between the germline ends.

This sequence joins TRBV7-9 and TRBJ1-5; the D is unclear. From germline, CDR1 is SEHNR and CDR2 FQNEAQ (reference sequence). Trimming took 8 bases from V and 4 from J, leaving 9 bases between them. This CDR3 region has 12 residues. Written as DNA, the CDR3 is TGTGCCAGCCGCGGGCAGAATCAGCCCCAGCATTTT. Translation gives CASRGQNQPQHF.

The CDR3 sequence: CASWTGGSGNYGYTF. DNA of the CDR3: TGTGCCAGTTGGACAGGGGGCTCAGGAAACTATGGCTACACCTTC. The rearrangement links TRBV28 to TRBJ1-2; 11 nucleotides align to TRBD1. This CDR3 region has 15 residues. With 9 bases clipped from V and 2 bases from J, the junction kept 8 bases outside the gene matches. Germline-derived CDR1 and CDR2 are MDHEN and SYDVKM.

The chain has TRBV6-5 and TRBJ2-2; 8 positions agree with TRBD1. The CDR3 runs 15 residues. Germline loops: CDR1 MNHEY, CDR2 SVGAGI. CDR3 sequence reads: CAHGRTGSNTGELFF. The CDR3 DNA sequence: TGTGCTCACGGCCGGACAGGGAGTAACACCGGGGAGCTGTTTTTT.